The present TCR beta chain was sequenced within a study of cytomegalovirus exposure and HLA in healthy donors. PCR employed 60 Vbeta and 13 Jbeta primers. Generated by immunoSEQ multiplex PCR, the TCRdb table keeps only in-frame clones and is missing some. Of some 150,000 clones listed, approximately 80% are singletons. Sequenced material: PBMCs. The receptor comes from a man younger than 45 in good health and CMV-seropositive.

DNA for the CDR3: TGTGCCAGCAGTGGGTTTGGAGGGTACGAGCAGTACTTC. This sequence encodes CASSGFGGYEQYF. This sequence joins TRBV2 and TRBJ2-7; D is perhaps TRBD2 (6 bases). Germline V gene lookup returns CDR1 SNHLY and CDR2 FYNNEI. V was shortened by 4 bases and J by 4 bases, with 11 bases between the two germline ends. The CDR3 totals 13 residues.